This T cell receptor beta chain was captured by sequencing in a study of CD8+CD57+ T cells in acquired aplastic anemia. Study-wide findings and caveats: Patients and controls shared about 30 CD8+ CDR3 sequences.

According to the study, genomic DNA was the template for TCR beta VDJ and CDR3 profiling. TCRdb passed the reads through MiXCR, listing each CDR3 protein once. The sample consists of some 410,000 distinct CDR3 sequences, 55% to 75% of them appearing once. Remarks on this clonotype: Its antigen is still unknown.

Sample: sorted CD4+, CD8+, or CD8+CD57+ T cells (not recorded which) from PBMCs. This receptor was taken from a human donor in good health, serving as a control.

The CDR3 sequence: CSARIPGQGEYF. The CDR3 nucleotides read TGCAGTGCTAGAATCCCGGGACAGGGAGAGTACTTC. The chain employs TRBV20-1 and TRBJ2-7; 9 bases line up with TRBD1. The CDR3 spans 12 residues. Looked up from germline, CDR1 is DFQATT and CDR2 is SNEGSKA (reference sequence). J gave up 11 bases and V 2 bases, and 7 bases lay outside the gene matches.